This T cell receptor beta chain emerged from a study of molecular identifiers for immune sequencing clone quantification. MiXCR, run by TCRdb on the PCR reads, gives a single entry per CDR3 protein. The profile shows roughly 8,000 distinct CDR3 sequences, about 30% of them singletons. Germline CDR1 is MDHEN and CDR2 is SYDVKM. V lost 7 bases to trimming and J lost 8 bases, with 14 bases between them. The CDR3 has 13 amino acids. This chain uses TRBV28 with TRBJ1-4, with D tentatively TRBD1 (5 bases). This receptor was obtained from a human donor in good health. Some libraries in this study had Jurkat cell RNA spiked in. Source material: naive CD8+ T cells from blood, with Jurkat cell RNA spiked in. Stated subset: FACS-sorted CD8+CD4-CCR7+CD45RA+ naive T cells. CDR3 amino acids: CASTLGHREKLFF. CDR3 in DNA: TGTGCCAGCACCCTTGGACACCGCGAAAAACTGTTTTTT.